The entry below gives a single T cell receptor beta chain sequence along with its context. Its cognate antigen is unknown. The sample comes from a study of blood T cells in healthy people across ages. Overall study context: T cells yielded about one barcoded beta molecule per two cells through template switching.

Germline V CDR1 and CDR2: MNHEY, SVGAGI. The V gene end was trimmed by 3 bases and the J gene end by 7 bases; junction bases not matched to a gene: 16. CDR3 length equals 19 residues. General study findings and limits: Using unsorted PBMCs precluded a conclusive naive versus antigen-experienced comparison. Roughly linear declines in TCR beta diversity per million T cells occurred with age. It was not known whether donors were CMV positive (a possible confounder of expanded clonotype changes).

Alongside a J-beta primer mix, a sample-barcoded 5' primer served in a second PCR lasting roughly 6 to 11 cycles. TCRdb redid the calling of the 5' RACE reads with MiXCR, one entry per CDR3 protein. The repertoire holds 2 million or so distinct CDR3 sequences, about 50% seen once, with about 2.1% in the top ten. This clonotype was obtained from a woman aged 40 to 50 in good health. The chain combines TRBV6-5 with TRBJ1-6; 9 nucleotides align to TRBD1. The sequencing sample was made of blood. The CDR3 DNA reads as TGTGCCAGCAGTTATCCCCCTGAACAGGGGGCGCCTAACAATTCACCCCTCCACTTT. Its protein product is CASSYPPEQGAPNNSPLHF.